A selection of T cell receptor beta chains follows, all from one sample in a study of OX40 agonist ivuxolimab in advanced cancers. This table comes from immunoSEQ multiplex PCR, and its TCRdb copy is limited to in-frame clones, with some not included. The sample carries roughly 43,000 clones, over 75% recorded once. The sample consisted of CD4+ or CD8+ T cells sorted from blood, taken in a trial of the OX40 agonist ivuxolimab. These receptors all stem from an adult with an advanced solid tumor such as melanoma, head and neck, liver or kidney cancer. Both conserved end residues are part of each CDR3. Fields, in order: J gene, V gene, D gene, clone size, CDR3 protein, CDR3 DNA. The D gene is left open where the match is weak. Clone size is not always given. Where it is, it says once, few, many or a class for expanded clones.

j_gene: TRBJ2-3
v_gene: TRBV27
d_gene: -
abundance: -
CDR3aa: CASSPSVGALGDTQYF
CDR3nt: TGTGCCAGCAGCCCCTCAGTGGGGGCCCTAGGGGATACGCAGTATTTT

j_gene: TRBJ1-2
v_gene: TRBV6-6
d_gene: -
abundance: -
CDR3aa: CASSPHGDGYTF
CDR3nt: TGTGCCAGCAGTCCCCACGGCGATGGCTACACCTTC

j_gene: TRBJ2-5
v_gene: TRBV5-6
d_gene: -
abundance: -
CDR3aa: CASSPGPGEETQYF
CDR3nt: TGTGCCAGCAGCCCGGGGCCCGGGGAAGAGACCCAGTACTTC

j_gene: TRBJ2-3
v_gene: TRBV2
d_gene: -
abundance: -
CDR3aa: CASSPPQYF
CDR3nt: TGTGCCAGCAGCCCGCCGCAGTATTTT

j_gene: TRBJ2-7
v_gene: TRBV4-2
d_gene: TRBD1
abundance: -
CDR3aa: CASSQVFLGDSLSYEQYF
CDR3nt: TGTGCCAGCAGCCAAGTTTTTTTAGGGGACAGCCTATCCTACGAGCAGTACTTC

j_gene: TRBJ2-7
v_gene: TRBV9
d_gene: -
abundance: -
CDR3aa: CASSVDGGEQYF
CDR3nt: TGTGCCAGCAGCGTAGATGGGGGCGAGCAGTACTTC

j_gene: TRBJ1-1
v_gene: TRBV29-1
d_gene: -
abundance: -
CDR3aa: CSVGGEAEAFF
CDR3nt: TGCAGCGTTGGAGGGGAGGCTGAAGCTTTCTTT

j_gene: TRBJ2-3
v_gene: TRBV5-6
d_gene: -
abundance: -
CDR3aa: CASSLGGATDTQYF
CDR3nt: TGTGCCAGCAGCTTGGGCGGGGCCACAGATACGCAGTATTTT

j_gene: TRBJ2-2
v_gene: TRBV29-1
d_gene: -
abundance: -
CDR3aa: CSVLQAGELFF
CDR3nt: TGCAGCGTACTTCAGGCCGGGGAGCTGTTTTTT

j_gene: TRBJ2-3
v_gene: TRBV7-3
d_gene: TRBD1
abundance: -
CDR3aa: CASSSGYRGTDTQYF
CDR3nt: TGTGCCAGCAGCTCAGGTTACAGGGGTACAGATACGCAGTATTTT

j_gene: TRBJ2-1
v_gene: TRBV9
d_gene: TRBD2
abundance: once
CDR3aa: CASSVEGLAYEQFF
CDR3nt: TGTGCCAGCAGCGTAGAGGGACTAGCCTATGAGCAGTTCTTC

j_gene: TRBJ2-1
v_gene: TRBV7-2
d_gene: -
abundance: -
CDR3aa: CASSLVADNEQFF
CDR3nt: TGTGCCAGCAGCTTAGTGGCAGACAATGAGCAGTTCTTC

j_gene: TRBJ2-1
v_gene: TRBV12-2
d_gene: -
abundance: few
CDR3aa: CASRAVLAGGLYNEQFF
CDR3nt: TGTGCAAGTCGCGCGGTACTAGCGGGGGGGCTTTACAATGAGCAGTTCTTC

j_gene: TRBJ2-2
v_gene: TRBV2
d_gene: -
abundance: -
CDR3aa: CARRDTGELFF
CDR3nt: TGTGCCAGACGGGACACCGGGGAGCTGTTTTTT

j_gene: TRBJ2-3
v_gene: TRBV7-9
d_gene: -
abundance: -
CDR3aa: CASSPPLGGDTQYF
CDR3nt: TGTGCCAGCAGCCCCCCCCTGGGGGGAGATACGCAGTATTTT

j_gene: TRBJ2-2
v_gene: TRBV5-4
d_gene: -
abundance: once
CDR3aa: CASSLYTGELFF
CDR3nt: TGTGCCAGCAGCCTTTACACCGGGGAGCTGTTTTTT

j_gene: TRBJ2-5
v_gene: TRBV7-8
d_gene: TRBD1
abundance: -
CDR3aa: CASSLVGQGGMGKTQYF
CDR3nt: TGTGCCAGCAGCTTAGTCGGACAGGGGGGGATGGGAAAGACCCAGTACTTC

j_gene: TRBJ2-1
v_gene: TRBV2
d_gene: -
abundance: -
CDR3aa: CASTSVPSSYNEQFF
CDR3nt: TGTGCCAGCACCTCGGTCCCGAGCTCCTACAATGAGCAGTTCTTC

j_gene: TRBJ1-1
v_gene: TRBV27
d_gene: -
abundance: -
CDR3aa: CASSLMGDTEAFF
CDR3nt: TGTGCCAGCAGTTTGATGGGGGATACTGAAGCTTTCTTT

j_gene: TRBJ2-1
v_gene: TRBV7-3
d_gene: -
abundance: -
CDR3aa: CASSPGGGGSEQFF
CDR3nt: TGTGCCAGCAGCCCCGGAGGAGGGGGCAGTGAGCAGTTCTTC

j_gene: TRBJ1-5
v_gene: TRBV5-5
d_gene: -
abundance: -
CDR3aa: CASSYDINQPQHF
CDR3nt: TGTGCCAGCAGCTACGACATCAATCAGCCCCAGCATTTT

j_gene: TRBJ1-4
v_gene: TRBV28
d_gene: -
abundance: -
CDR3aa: CASSQQDNWLEKLFF
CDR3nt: TGTGCCAGCAGTCAGCAGGACAATTGGCTGGAAAAACTGTTTTTT

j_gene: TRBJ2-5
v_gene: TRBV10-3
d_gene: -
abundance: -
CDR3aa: CAISGGTPPGPTQETQYF
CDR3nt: TGTGCCATCAGTGGTGGAACTCCCCCGGGACCGACCCAAGAGACCCAGTACTTC

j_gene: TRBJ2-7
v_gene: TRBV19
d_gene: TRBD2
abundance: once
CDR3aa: CASSPGTSGYEQYF
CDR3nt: TGTGCCAGTAGTCCCGGGACTAGCGGGTACGAGCAGTACTTC

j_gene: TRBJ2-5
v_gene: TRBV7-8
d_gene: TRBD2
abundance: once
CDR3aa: CASSPREGNIQETQYF
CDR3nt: TGTGCCAGCAGCCCGCGGGAGGGGAACATACAAGAGACCCAGTACTTC

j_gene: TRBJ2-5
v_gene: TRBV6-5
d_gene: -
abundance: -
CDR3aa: CASTEGKAQYF
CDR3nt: TGTGCCAGCACCGAGGGGAAGGCCCAGTACTTC

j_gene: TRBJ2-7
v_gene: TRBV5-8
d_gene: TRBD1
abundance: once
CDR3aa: CASSLATGGSYEQYF
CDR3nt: TGTGCCAGCAGCTTGGCCACAGGGGGGAGCTACGAGCAGTACTTC

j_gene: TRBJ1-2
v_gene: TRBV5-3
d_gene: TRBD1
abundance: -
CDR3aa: CASRTGMDYGYTF
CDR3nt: TGTGCCAGCCGGACAGGGATGGACTATGGCTACACCTTC

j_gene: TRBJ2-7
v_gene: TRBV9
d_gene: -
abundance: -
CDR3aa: CASSVGAGGPDEQYF
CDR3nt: TGTGCCAGCAGCGTAGGAGCAGGGGGGCCTGACGAGCAGTACTTC